These 27 T cell receptor beta chains came from one sample sequenced in a study of blood T cell repertoires in COVID-19. TCRdb's copy holds only in-frame clones and misses some; the assay was immunoSEQ multiplex PCR. The sample records 250,000 to 300,000 clones, around 87% being singletons. Sequencing was performed on peripheral blood. The origin of the receptors is a woman aged 35 to 49 who had recovered from COVID-19.

The chain carries TRBV18 and TRBJ2-1, with 8 positions matching TRBD2. V was pared by 5 bases and J by 0 bases, with 6 bases of the junction left unmatched. Per germline, CDR1 KGHSH and CDR2 LQKENI. The CDR3 sequence is 16 residues long. The CDR3 reads CASSSQRGSSYNEQFF. In nucleotides, the CDR3 is TGTGCCAGCTCATCCCAGCGGGGGAGCTCCTACAATGAGCAGTTCTTC.

The rearrangement uses TRBV9 and TRBJ1-5; 9 bases match TRBD1. This CDR3 is 15 amino acids long. Germline V gives CDR1 SGDLS, CDR2 YYNGEE. J lost 7 bases, V lost 4 bases, and 9 bases had no gene match. The CDR3 nucleotides read TGTGCCAGCAGCCCCACAGGGGGCGGAGGCCAGCCCCAGCATTTT. It is translated as CASSPTGGGGQPQHF.

The chain links TRBV6-5 to TRBJ1-2; 7 positions agree with TRBD1. The V gene end was trimmed by 6 bases and the J gene end by 6 bases; junction bases not matched to a gene: 7. CDR1 is MNHEY, CDR2 SVGAGI, per germline. This CDR3 is built from 13 residues. In DNA, the CDR3 is TGTGCCAGCAGACCTACAGGGGTAGATGGCTACACCTTC. Translated: CASRPTGVDGYTF.

This chain uses TRBV9 with TRBJ1-1, with TRBD1 matching over 7 bases. The germline V gene encodes CDR1 SGDLS and CDR2 YYNGEE. The J segment lost 4 bases and the V segment lost 0 bases, leaving 6 bases of the junction unmatched. The CDR3 covers 15 residues. CDR3 coding DNA: TGTGCCAGCAGCGTAGAAGGCGCAGGGGGCACTGAAGCTTTCTTT. Its translation is CASSVEGAGGTEAFF.

The V call is TRBV2, the J call TRBJ1-1, with a tentative D call TRBD1 (6 bases). The V end lost 3 bases, the J end lost 11 bases, and 22 bases lay between the germline ends. Germline assignment: CDR1 SNHLY and CDR2 FYNNEI. The CDR3 covers 15 residues. CDR3: CASSDRKTGGPLAFF. Here the CDR3 DNA reads TGTGCCAGCAGTGATAGGAAGACCGGGGGGCCCTTGGCTTTCTTT.

The chain recombines TRBV28 with TRBJ1-4; 8 bases line up with TRBD1. Germline V gene data show CDR1 as MDHEN and CDR2 as SYDVKM. The CDR3 totals 15 residues. V lost 5 bases to trimming and J lost 8 bases; unmatched junction nucleotides: 10. CDR3 protein: CASSPLDRDDEKLFF. The CDR3, as DNA: TGTGCCAGCAGTCCCCTGGACAGGGACGACGAAAAACTGTTTTTT.

The gene calls are TRBV6-6 and TRBJ2-5; TRBD2 matches at 8 bases. Germline V gene data show CDR1 as MNHNY and CDR2 as SVGAGI (reference sequence). Trimming removed 6 bases from V and 5 bases from J; junction bases left unmatched: 5. This CDR3 has 13 residues. The chain's CDR3 is CASSGPGGETQYF. CDR3 DNA: TGTGCCAGCAGCGGCCCGGGAGGGGAGACCCAGTACTTC.

This clone was counted only a few times. This chain uses TRBV2 with TRBJ2-1; 9 bases line up with TRBD2. J gave up 2 bases and V 5 bases, and 4 bases lay outside the gene matches. Germline V gives CDR1 SNHLY, CDR2 FYNNEI. The CDR3 extends over 15 amino acids. CDR3 nucleotides: TGTGCCAGCAGTCTCGAGCGGGGGGCCTACAATGAGCAGTTCTTC. Its translation: CASSLERGAYNEQFF.

The chain couples TRBV7-2 to TRBJ2-7; D may be TRBD1 (6 bases). V lost 3 bases and J 6 bases, leaving 12 bases between the germline ends. From germline, CDR1 is SGHTA and CDR2 FQGNSA. The CDR3 consists of 13 residues. CDR3 protein: CASSFTGWSEQYF. The CDR3 DNA sequence: TGTGCCAGCAGCTTCACAGGGTGGTCCGAGCAGTACTTC.

This clone was observed a few times. The chain recombines TRBV6-2 or TRBV6-3 with TRBJ1-1; D is uncertain. Germline CDR1 is MNHEY and CDR2 is SVGEGT. The CDR3 sequence is 15 residues long. V was trimmed by 2 bases and J by 4 bases, leaving 14 bases between them. CDR3 loop: CASSYGEGRPTEAFF. CDR3 DNA sequence: TGTGCCAGCAGTTACGGGGAGGGCCGGCCCACTGAAGCTTTCTTT.

The chain is built from TRBV5-8 and TRBJ2-3; TRBD2 is a possible D gene (6 bases). This CDR3 contains 12 residues. Germline-derived CDR1 and CDR2 are SGHTS and YDEGEE. The ends were cut back, 4 bases at V and 8 bases at J, with 11 bases in the middle. CDR3 bases: TGTGCCAGCAGCGCCCCGGGACTTACGCAGTATTTT. Encoded protein: CASSAPGLTQYF. The complete variable domain, with remaining parts taken from reference TRBV5-8 and TRBJ2-3, reads EAGVTQSPTHLIKTRGQQATLRCSPISGHTSVYWYQQALGLGLQFLLWYDEGEERNRGNFPPRFSGRQFPNYSSELNVNALELEDSALYLCASSAPGLTQYFGPGTRLTVL.

V is TRBV3-1 (or the pseudogene TRBV3-2) and J is TRBJ2-6; TRBD1 agrees at 7 bases. This CDR3 is 19 amino acids long. The germline gives CDR1 LGHDT, CDR2 YNNKEL (reference sequence). V lost 0 bases and J lost 4; bases outside the gene matches: 12. CDR3 residues: CASSQETGPTLSGANVLTF. Written as DNA, the CDR3 is TGTGCCAGCAGCCAAGAGACAGGGCCCACACTTTCCGGGGCCAACGTCCTGACTTTC.

The chain is built from TRBV3-1 (or the pseudogene TRBV3-2) and TRBJ1-1; 7 nucleotides line up with TRBD1. The germline V gene encodes CDR1 LGHDT and CDR2 YNNKEL (reference sequence). The V and J ends lost 4 bases and 2 bases, in that order; junction bases with no gene match: 7. The CDR3 is made up of 15 amino acids. The CDR3 DNA is TGTGCCAGCAGCCTGCGAGGGACAGATAACACTGAAGCTTTCTTT. Protein product: CASSLRGTDNTEAFF.

A few counts support this clone. The chain carries TRBV13 and TRBJ2-5; 8 nucleotides agree with TRBD2. Unmatched junction bases numbered 10, after V lost 5 bases and J lost 5 bases. CDR1 and CDR2 from the germline V gene are PRHDT and FYEKMQ (reference sequence). This CDR3 has 15 amino acids. This CDR3 reads CASSTWTSMPETQYF. CDR3 bases: TGTGCCAGCAGCACCTGGACTAGCATGCCGGAGACCCAGTACTTC.

This chain links TRBV24-1 with TRBJ1-1; D uncertain. The CDR3 totals 19 residues. Trimming took 7 bases from V and 3 from J, leaving 29 bases between them. Germline V gives CDR1 KGHDR, CDR2 SFDVKD. CDR3 nucleotide sequence: TGTGCCACCAGCGTATCCGGGGTTCGGATCTTAGCCTTATACACTGAAGCTTTCTTT. Its protein product is CATSVSGVRILALYTEAFF.

This chain connects TRBV15 to TRBJ2-5; D uncertain. CDR3 length: 12 amino acids. V lost 0 bases and J 5 bases, leaving 4 bases between the germline ends. The germline gives CDR1 LNHNV, CDR2 YYDKDF (reference sequence). DNA for the CDR3: TGTGCCACCAGCAGAGACGCGGAGACCCAGTACTTC. Encoded protein: CATSRDAETQYF.

In its sample, this clone was seen once. The J gene is TRBJ1-1, the V gene TRBV10-2; 7 nucleotides match TRBD1. CDR3 size: 16 residues. Germline CDR1 is WSHSY and CDR2 is SAAADI. V shed 6 bases and J 4 bases; nucleotides not matched to a gene: 14. This CDR3 reads CASSPGTVVWGTEAFF. As DNA, the CDR3 is TGCGCCAGCAGCCCCGGGACAGTCGTTTGGGGCACTGAAGCTTTCTTT.

The chain couples TRBV6-5 to TRBJ2-3, with TRBD1 matching 9 bases. J lost 6 bases, V lost 8 bases, and 9 bases had no gene match. Germline V CDR1 and CDR2: MNHEY, SVGAGI. CDR3 size: 14 residues. The CDR3, as DNA: TGTGCCAGCGGGACAGGGCGTGCCCCGGATACGCAGTATTTT. Amino acids: CASGTGRAPDTQYF.

The chain links TRBV7-3 to TRBJ1-2; TRBD1 is a possible D gene (6 bases). Germline loops: CDR1 SGHTA, CDR2 FQGTGA. The length of the CDR3 is 13 residues. Between the trimmed V and J ends, which lost 5 bases and 6 bases, there was a span of 13 bases. CDR3 in amino acids: CASSGTTGNGYTF. The CDR3 coding sequence is TGTGCCAGCAGCGGCACAACAGGGAATGGCTACACCTTC.

As for this clone: The DNA is left out, because the CDR3 cannot be placed on it with certainty; the CDR3 is given as TCRdb lists it. The chain couples TRBV6-5 to TRBJ1-5; the D call TRBD1 from the table was never checked on the DNA. The CDR3 is 16 amino acids in total, end residues counted. Germline V gene sequence: CDR1 MNHEY, CDR2 SVGAGI. CDR3: CASSSSSGDSNQPQHF.

V is TRBV3-1 (or the pseudogene TRBV3-2) and J is TRBJ2-3; 10 bases align to TRBD2. Per the germline V gene, CDR1 is LGHDT and CDR2 is YNNKEL (reference sequence). The CDR3 spans 18 residues. Germline trimming cut 3 bases from V and 0 bases from J; bases unmatched to any gene: 9. CDR3 in amino acids: CASSQFLAGATSTDTQYF. The CDR3 DNA is TGTGCCAGCAGCCAGTTTCTAGCGGGGGCTACTAGCACAGATACGCAGTATTTT.

J is TRBJ2-2 and V is TRBV7-2, with TRBD1 as a possible D gene (6 bases). This CDR3 comprises 18 residues. Germline V gene data show CDR1 as SGHTA and CDR2 as FQGNSA. V was pared by 2 bases and J by 0 bases, with 16 bases between. CDR3: CASSLIKGHHPNTGELFF. The CDR3, as DNA: TGTGCCAGCAGCTTAATAAAGGGACACCACCCGAACACCGGGGAGCTGTTTTTT.

CDR3 protein: CASSPTGAGQPQHF. DNA of the CDR3: TGTGCCAGCAGCCCGACAGGGGCGGGTCAGCCCCAGCATTTT. The gene calls are TRBV6-5 and TRBJ1-5; 8 nucleotides agree with TRBD1. V gave up 6 bases and J gave up 6 bases; unmatched junction bases: 7. This CDR3 comprises 14 residues. CDR1 and CDR2 from the germline V gene are MNHEY and SVGAGI.

This chain joins TRBV27 and TRBJ1-1, with D hard to call. Trimming left V 3 bases short and J 4 bases short, with 15 bases between. CDR1 is MNHEY, CDR2 SMNVEV, per germline (reference sequence). The CDR3 sequence is 15 residues long. This CDR3 reads CASSFDAGIGTEAFF. The CDR3 DNA sequence: TGTGCCAGCAGTTTTGACGCGGGAATAGGCACTGAAGCTTTCTTT.

This rearrangement joins TRBV5-4 to TRBJ1-2; 7 bases map to TRBD1. The V gene end was trimmed by 4 bases and the J gene end by 0 bases; junction bases not matched to a gene: 9. Germline V lookup: CDR1 SGHNT, CDR2 YYREEE (reference sequence). There are 16 residues in the CDR3. The CDR3 region is CASSPPDRIANYGYTF. In DNA form, the CDR3 reads TGTGCCAGCAGCCCCCCGGACAGGATAGCTAACTATGGCTACACCTTC.

V and J are TRBV19 and TRBJ2-2; 12 bases match TRBD2. The CDR3 is made up of 20 amino acids. Per the germline V gene, CDR1 is LNHDA and CDR2 is SQIVND (reference sequence). V shed 6 bases, J shed 4 bases, and the junction held 18 bases outside the gene matches. This chain's CDR3 is CASSPGLVTGLAGITGELFF. CDR3 nucleotide sequence: TGTGCCAGTAGCCCGGGGTTAGTGACAGGACTAGCGGGGATCACCGGGGAGCTGTTTTTT.

The J gene is TRBJ1-2, the V gene TRBV20-1; D gene uncertain. CDR1 and CDR2 (germline): DFQATT, SNEGSKA (reference sequence). The V gene lost 7 bases and the J gene lost 8 bases, with 14 bases spanning the gap. The length of the CDR3 is 11 residues. CDR3 loop: CSVIRVQGYTF. DNA for the CDR3: TGCAGTGTCATACGGGTGCAGGGCTACACCTTC.